Below are 4 T cell receptor beta chains sequenced from a single sample in a study of blood T cell repertoires in COVID-19. The table came from immunoSEQ multiplex PCR; TCRdb's copy has only in-frame clones and leaves some out. The sample holds 200,000 to 250,000 clones; 70% to 90% are singletons and the top ten take 2% to 3%. Sequencing used peripheral blood. All receptors derive from a man younger than 40 with COVID-19, enrolled during active disease.

This sequence joins TRBV5-1 and TRBJ1-1, with 8 positions matching TRBD1. This CDR3 region has 14 residues. Germline CDR1 SGHRS, CDR2 YFSETQ. With V trimmed by 4 bases and J by 1 base, 3 bases remained unmatched. The CDR3 region is CASSLDRANTEAFF. The CDR3 DNA is TGCGCCAGCAGCCTGGACAGGGCGAACACTGAAGCTTTCTTT.

This clone was observed a single time. V usage is TRBV29-1 and J usage is TRBJ1-6; 7 bases fit TRBD1. The V gene's germline CDR1 is SQVTM and CDR2 ANQGSEA. V was pared by 2 bases and J by 6 bases, with 1 base of the junction left unmatched. The CDR3 covers 13 residues. The CDR3 loop reads CSVETGVNSPLHF. In nucleotides, the CDR3 is TGCAGCGTTGAAACAGGGGTTAATTCACCCCTCCACTTT.

This clone occurred once. V usage is TRBV7-3 and J usage is TRBJ2-1; D might be TRBD2 (5 bases). V shed 5 bases and J shed 12 bases, with 14 bases lying between them. Germline V gene data show CDR1 as SGHTA and CDR2 as FQGTGA. This CDR3 has 12 amino acids. The CDR3 DNA sequence: TGTGCCAGCAGCGCCCTCGGGGAAAGGCAGTTCTTC. This encodes CASSALGERQFF.

The V gene is TRBV7-9, the J gene TRBJ1-1, with 7 bases matching TRBD1. CDR3 size: 13 residues. V shed 4 bases and J 4 bases; nucleotides not matched to a gene: 3. The germline V gene has CDR1 SEHNR and CDR2 FQNEAQ (reference sequence). The CDR3, as DNA: TGTGCCAGCAGCTGGGCAGGGGGCACTGAAGCTTTCTTT. Amino acid sequence: CASSWAGGTEAFF.